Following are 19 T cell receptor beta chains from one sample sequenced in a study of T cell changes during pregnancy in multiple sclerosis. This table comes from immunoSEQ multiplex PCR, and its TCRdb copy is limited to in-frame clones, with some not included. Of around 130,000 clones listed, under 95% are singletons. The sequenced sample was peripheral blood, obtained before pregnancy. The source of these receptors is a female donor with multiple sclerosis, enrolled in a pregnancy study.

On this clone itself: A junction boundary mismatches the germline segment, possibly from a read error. CDR3 amino acids: CVSTRREAGTDTQYF. Here the CDR3 DNA reads TGTGTCAGCACCCGACGGGAGGCAGGCACAGATACGCAGTATTTT. The V gene is TRBV6-5, the J gene TRBJ2-3; 7 bases line up with TRBD2. CDR1 is MNHEY and CDR2 is SVGAGI in the germline V gene. The CDR3 consists of 15 residues.

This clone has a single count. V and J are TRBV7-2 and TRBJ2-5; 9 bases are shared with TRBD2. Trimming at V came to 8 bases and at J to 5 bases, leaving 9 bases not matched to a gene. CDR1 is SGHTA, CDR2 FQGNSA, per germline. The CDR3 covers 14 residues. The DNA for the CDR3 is TGTGCCAGCCGTATAGCGGGAGCGGTGGAGACCCAGTACTTC. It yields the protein CASRIAGAVETQYF. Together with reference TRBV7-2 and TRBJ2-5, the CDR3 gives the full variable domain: GAGVSQSPSNKVTEKGKDVELRCDPISGHTALYWYRQSLGQGLEFLIYFQGNSAPDKSGLPSDRFSAERTGGSVSTLTIQRTQQEDSAVYLCASRIAGAVETQYFGPGTRLLVL.

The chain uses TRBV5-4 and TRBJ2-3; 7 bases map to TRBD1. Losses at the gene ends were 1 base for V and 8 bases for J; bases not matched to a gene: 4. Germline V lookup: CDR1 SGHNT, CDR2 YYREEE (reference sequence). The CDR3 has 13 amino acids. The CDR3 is CASSLSTGPTQYF. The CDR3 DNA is TGTGCCAGCAGCTTGTCGACAGGGCCTACGCAGTATTTT. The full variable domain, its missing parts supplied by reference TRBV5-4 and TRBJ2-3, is ETGVTQSPTHLIKTRGQQVTLRCSSQSGHNTVSWYQQALGQGPQFIFQYYREEENGRGNFPPRFSGLQFPNYSSELNVNALELDDSALYLCASSLSTGPTQYFGPGTRLTVL.

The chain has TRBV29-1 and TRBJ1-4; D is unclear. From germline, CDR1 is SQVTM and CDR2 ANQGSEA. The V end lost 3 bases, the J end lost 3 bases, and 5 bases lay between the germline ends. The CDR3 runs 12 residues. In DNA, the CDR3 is TGCAGCGTTGACACTCCTAATGAAAAACTGTTTTTT. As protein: CSVDTPNEKLFF.

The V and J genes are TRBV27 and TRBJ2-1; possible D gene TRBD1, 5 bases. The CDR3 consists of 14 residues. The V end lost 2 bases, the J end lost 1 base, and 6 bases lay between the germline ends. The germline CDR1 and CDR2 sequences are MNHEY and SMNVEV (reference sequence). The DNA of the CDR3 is TGTGCCAGCAGTTTACAGGGATCCTACAATGAGCAGTTCTTC. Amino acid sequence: CASSLQGSYNEQFF.

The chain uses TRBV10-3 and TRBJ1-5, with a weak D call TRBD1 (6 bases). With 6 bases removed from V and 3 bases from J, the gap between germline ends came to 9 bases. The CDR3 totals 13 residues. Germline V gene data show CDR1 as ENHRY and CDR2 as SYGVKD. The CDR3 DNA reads TGTGCCATCAGACAGGGATACAATCAGCCCCAGCATTTT. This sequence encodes CAIRQGYNQPQHF.

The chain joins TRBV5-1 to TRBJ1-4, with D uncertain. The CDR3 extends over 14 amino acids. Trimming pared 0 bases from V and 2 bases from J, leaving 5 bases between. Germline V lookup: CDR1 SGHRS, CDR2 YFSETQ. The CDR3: CASSLGGTNEKLFF. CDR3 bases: TGCGCCAGCAGCTTGGGCGGGACTAATGAAAAACTGTTTTTT.

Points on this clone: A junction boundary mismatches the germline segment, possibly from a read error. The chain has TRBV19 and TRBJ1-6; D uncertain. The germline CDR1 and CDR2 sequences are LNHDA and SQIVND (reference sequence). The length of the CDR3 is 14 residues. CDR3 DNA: TGTGCCAGTAGTAGCTCGCGGAGCAATTCACCCCCCCACTTT. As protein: CASSSSRSNSPPHF.

As DNA, the CDR3 is TGTGCCAGCAGTTTGGGGGGAGGGGACATTCAGTACTTC. Protein sequence: CASSLGGGDIQYF. This chain links TRBV27 with TRBJ2-4; 7 bases are a match to TRBD2. The V gene end was trimmed by 3 bases and the J gene end by 8 bases; junction bases not matched to a gene: 4. Germline V gives CDR1 MNHEY, CDR2 SMNVEV (reference sequence). The CDR3 runs to 13 residues.

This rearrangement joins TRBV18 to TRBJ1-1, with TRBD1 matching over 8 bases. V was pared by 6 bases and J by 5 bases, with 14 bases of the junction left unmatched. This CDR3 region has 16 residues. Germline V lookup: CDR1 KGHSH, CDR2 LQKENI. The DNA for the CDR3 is TGTGCCAGCTCCCGGGTCTTGACAGGGGCCCTTACTGAAGCTTTCTTT. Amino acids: CASSRVLTGALTEAFF.

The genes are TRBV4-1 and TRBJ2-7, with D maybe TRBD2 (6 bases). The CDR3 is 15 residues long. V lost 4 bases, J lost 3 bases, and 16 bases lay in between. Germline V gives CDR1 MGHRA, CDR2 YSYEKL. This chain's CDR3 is CASSLLGTGNYEQYF. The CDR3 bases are TGCGCCAGCAGCCTCCTAGGGACTGGCAACTACGAGCAGTACTTC.

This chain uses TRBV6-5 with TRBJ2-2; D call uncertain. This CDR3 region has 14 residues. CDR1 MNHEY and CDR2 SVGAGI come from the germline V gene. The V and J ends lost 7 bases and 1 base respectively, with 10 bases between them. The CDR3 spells CASNQPGNTGELFF. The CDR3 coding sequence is TGTGCCAGCAACCAGCCAGGGAACACCGGGGAGCTGTTTTTT.

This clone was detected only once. CDR3: CASSQIRGGSNTEAFF. As DNA, the CDR3 is TGTGCCAGCAGCCAAATCAGAGGGGGTTCTAACACTGAAGCTTTCTTT. J is TRBJ1-1 and V is TRBV7-8, with D maybe TRBD1 (6 bases). This CDR3 comprises 16 residues. The V and J ends lost 5 bases and 2 bases respectively, with 18 bases between them. The germline V gene has CDR1 SGHVS and CDR2 FQNEAQ. Full variable domain (remainder filled in from reference TRBV7-8 and TRBJ1-1): GAGVSQSPRYKVAKRGQDVALRCDPISGHVSLFWYQQALGQGPEFLTYFQNEAQLDKSGLPSDRFFAERPEGSVSTLKIQRTQQEDSAVYLCASSQIRGGSNTEAFFGQGTRLTVV.

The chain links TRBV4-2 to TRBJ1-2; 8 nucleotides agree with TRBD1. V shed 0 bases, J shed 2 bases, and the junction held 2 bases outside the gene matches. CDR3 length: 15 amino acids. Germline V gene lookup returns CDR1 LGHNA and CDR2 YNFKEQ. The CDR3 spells CASSQDPGGNYGYTF. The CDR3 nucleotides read TGTGCCAGCAGCCAAGACCCAGGGGGCAACTATGGCTACACCTTC.

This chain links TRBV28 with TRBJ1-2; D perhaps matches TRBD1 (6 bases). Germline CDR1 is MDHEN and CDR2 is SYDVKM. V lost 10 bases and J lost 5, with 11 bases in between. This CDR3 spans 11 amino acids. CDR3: CAISRGYGYTF. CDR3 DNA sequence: TGTGCCATCAGCAGGGGTTATGGCTACACCTTC.

As DNA, the CDR3 is TGCAGTGCCAGGGCGGACTCACCCCTCCACTTT. Protein product: CSARADSPLHF. This chain joins TRBV20-1 and TRBJ1-6, with a tentative D call TRBD1 (5 bases). Trimming took off 6 bases at V and 10 bases at J, with 10 bases between the two ends. This CDR3 is 11 amino acids long. CDR1 DFQATT and CDR2 SNEGSKA come from the germline V gene (reference sequence).

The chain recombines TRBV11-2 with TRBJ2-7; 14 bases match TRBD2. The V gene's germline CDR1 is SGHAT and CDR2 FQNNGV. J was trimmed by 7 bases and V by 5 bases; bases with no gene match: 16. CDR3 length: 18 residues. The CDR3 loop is CASSRGTSGSLLPWEQYF. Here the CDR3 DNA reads TGTGCCAGCAGCCGAGGGACTAGCGGGAGCCTCCTTCCTTGGGAGCAGTACTTC.

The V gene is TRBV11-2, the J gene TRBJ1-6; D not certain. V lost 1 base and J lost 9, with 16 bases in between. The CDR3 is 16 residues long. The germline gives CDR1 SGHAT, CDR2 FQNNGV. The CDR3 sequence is CASSLARTWAGSPLHF. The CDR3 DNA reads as TGTGCCAGCAGCTTAGCCCGTACTTGGGCCGGTTCACCCCTCCACTTT.

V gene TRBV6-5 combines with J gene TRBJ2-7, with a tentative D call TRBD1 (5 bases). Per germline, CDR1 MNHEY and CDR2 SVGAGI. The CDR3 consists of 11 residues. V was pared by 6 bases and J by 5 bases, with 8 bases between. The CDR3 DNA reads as TGTGCCAGCAGAGGGGTTAACGAGCAGTACTTC. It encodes CASRGVNEQYF.